The 21 T cell receptor beta chains presented below share a single source sample, sequenced in a study of technical replicates of blood from a few donors (dated by TCRdb to 2015 to 2018). Library method: the immunoSEQ multiplex PCR assay. Held by TCRdb, this immuneACCESS table contains in-frame sequences only and omits some clones. Under half of the omission traces to an unresolved V gene where checked; the cause of the rest is unknown. For this sample the table gives tens of thousands of clones, of which around 97% were detected only once. The top ten hold around 0.22% of the sample. The sample was T cells isolated from PBMCs. Receptors originate from a human donor in good health.

V usage is TRBV28 and J usage is TRBJ2-7; 9 bases match TRBD2. J gave up 4 bases and V 4 bases, and 11 bases lay outside the gene matches. The CDR3 extends over 16 amino acids. Germline V gene sequence: CDR1 MDHEN, CDR2 SYDVKM. CDR3 DNA sequence: TGTGCCAGCAGTTCCTCTAGCGGGACGACTCCTTACGAGCAGTACTTC. This sequence encodes CASSSSSGTTPYEQYF.

The V and J genes are TRBV28 and TRBJ2-2; 7 positions agree with TRBD2. Germline CDR1 MDHEN, CDR2 SYDVKM. The CDR3 is 13 amino acids. Trimming cost V 4 bases and J 4 bases; bases outside gene matches: 0. CDR3 loop: CASSSGGTGELFF. CDR3 in DNA: TGTGCCAGCAGTTCGGGGGGCACCGGGGAGCTGTTTTTT.

This clone showed up just once. The chain recombines TRBV2 with TRBJ1-2, with D possibly being TRBD1 (5 bases). Trimming left V 7 bases short and J 8 bases short, with 11 bases between. There are 11 residues in the CDR3. The germline V gene encodes CDR1 SNHLY and CDR2 FYNNEI. This CDR3 reads CASILGGGYTF. DNA of the CDR3: TGTGCCAGCATCTTGGGGGGAGGCTACACCTTC.

This clone was detected only once. The rearrangement joins TRBV2 to TRBJ2-3, with 10 bases matching TRBD2. The length of the CDR3 is 18 residues. CDR1 and CDR2 (germline): SNHLY, FYNNEI. V lost 11 bases and J lost 9; bases outside the gene matches: 26. The DNA of the CDR3 is TGTGCCGAGGAGATTTATACCCCAAAGCGGGGGGGCGACGGCACGCAGTATTTT. It is translated as CAEEIYTPKRGGDGTQYF.

In this sample, this clone turned up once. The chain has TRBV11-2 and TRBJ1-2, with TRBD1 matching over 10 bases. The germline V gene encodes CDR1 SGHAT and CDR2 FQNNGV. This CDR3 has 15 amino acids. The trim removed 4 bases at V and 6 bases at J, leaving 8 bases unmatched. The CDR3 DNA reads TGTGCCAGCAGCTCCATTCGGGGACAGGGGAATGGCTACACCTTC. The encoded protein is CASSSIRGQGNGYTF.

The J gene is TRBJ2-7, the V gene TRBV5-6; TRBD1 matches at 7 bases. Per germline, CDR1 SGHDT and CDR2 YYEEEE. The V gene end was trimmed by 0 bases and the J gene end by 3 bases; junction bases not matched to a gene: 12. The CDR3 is made up of 17 amino acids. This chain's CDR3 is CASSLVFPSTGFYEQYF. CDR3 sequence (DNA): TGTGCCAGCAGCTTGGTTTTCCCCTCGACAGGGTTCTACGAGCAGTACTTC.

V and J are TRBV6-4 and TRBJ2-7, with TRBD1 identical over 7 bases. CDR3 length: 17 amino acids. V lost 0 bases and J lost 5; bases outside the gene matches: 13. CDR1 MRHNA and CDR2 SNTAGT come from the germline V gene. CDR3 amino acids: CASSDSKVGDRFHEQYF. The CDR3 DNA sequence: TGTGCCAGCAGTGACTCGAAAGTGGGGGACAGATTCCACGAGCAGTACTTC.

The rearrangement links TRBV7-9 to TRBJ2-5, with a tentative D call TRBD2 (5 bases). This CDR3 is built from 16 residues. Germline lookup yields CDR1 SEHNR and CDR2 FQNEAQ (reference sequence). V lost 3 bases and J lost 1, with 15 bases in between. The CDR3 region is CASSLPSEGIQETQYF. CDR3 DNA: TGTGCCAGCAGCTTGCCTTCCGAGGGAATCCAAGAGACCCAGTACTTC.

V usage is TRBV6-5 and J usage is TRBJ1-3, with 12 nucleotides matching TRBD1. Trimming removed 5 bases from V and 6 bases from J; junction bases left unmatched: 5. The CDR3 has 15 residues. CDR1 MNHEY and CDR2 SVGAGI come from the germline V gene. The CDR3 loop is CASSLTGQGANTIYF. The CDR3 DNA reads as TGTGCCAGCAGTCTCACGGGACAGGGGGCAAACACCATATATTTT.

V and J are TRBV4-1 and TRBJ2-7, with 7 bases that match TRBD2. CDR1 MGHRA and CDR2 YSYEKL come from the germline V gene. V dropped 2 bases and J dropped 2; count of bases not matched to a gene: 6. There are 15 residues in the CDR3. The CDR3 DNA reads as TGCGCCAGCAGCCAAAAAACCGGGACTACCTACGAGCAGTACTTC. Its protein product is CASSQKTGTTYEQYF.

This clone was observed a single time. V is TRBV28 and J is TRBJ2-2; a weak D match, TRBD2 (5 bases). Germline V CDR1 and CDR2: MDHEN, SYDVKM. The CDR3 covers 11 residues. V was pared by 4 bases and J by 12 bases, with 9 bases between. The CDR3, as DNA: TGTGCCAGCAGTTCGCGGGTTAAGCTGTTTTTT. It translates to CASSSRVKLFF.

The chain employs TRBV29-1 and TRBJ1-1; possibly TRBD1 for D (5 bases). Germline CDR1 is SQVTM and CDR2 is ANQGSEA. V was cut by 2 bases and J by 8 bases, with 9 bases left in between. The CDR3 runs 11 residues. The CDR3, as DNA: TGCAGCGTTGAATGGGGCAGAGAAGCTTTCTTT. This codes for CSVEWGREAFF.

This clone came up once. J is TRBJ1-6 and V is TRBV30, with TRBD1 matching over 7 bases. This CDR3 is 13 amino acids long. Germline trimming cut 2 bases from V and 7 bases from J; bases unmatched to any gene: 2. CDR1 is GTSNPN and CDR2 is SVGIG in the germline V gene (reference sequence). CDR3 loop: CAWSPGGNSPLHF. CDR3 DNA: TGTGCCTGGAGTCCAGGGGGAAATTCACCCCTCCACTTT. Complete variable domain (other parts from reference TRBV30 and TRBJ1-6): SQTIHQWPATLVQPVGSPLSLECTVEGTSNPNLYWYRQAAGRGLQLLFYSVGIGQISSEVPQNLSASRPQDRQFILSSKKLLLSDSGFYLCAWSPGGNSPLHFGNGTRLTVT.

The chain recombines TRBV5-4 with TRBJ2-1; 9 nucleotides agree with TRBD1. V gave up 1 base and J gave up 4 bases; unmatched junction bases: 6. Per the germline V gene, CDR1 is SGHNT and CDR2 is YYREEE (reference sequence). The CDR3 loop spans 16 amino acids. The CDR3 DNA reads TGTGCCAGCAGCTTGTGGGGGACAGGGAGATACAATGAGCAGTTCTTC. Its translation is CASSLWGTGRYNEQFF.

The CDR3: CASSLIQGDTGELFF. The CDR3 DNA follows: TGTGCCAGCAGCTTAATCCAGGGGGACACCGGGGAGCTGTTTTTT. V usage is TRBV7-9 and J usage is TRBJ2-2; 7 bases agree with TRBD1. Trimming cost V 2 bases and J 3 bases; bases outside gene matches: 3. CDR1 is SEHNR, CDR2 FQNEAQ, per germline (reference sequence). The length of the CDR3 is 15 residues.

This rearrangement joins TRBV11-2 to TRBJ2-7; D is perhaps TRBD2 (6 bases). Trimming cost V 3 bases and J 2 bases, with 8 bases left between them. The CDR3 spans 13 residues. Germline lookup yields CDR1 SGHAT and CDR2 FQNNGV. For the CDR3, the DNA is TGTGCCAGCAGCTTGCGGGGACCCTACGAGCAGTACTTC. Translation gives CASSLRGPYEQYF.

The CDR3 loop reads CASSLDIGEAVSTGELFF. CDR3 coding DNA: TGTGCCAGCAGCTTAGACATCGGGGAGGCCGTGTCCACCGGGGAGCTGTTTTTT. The chain combines TRBV7-6 with TRBJ2-2; TRBD2 is a possible D gene (6 bases). Germline V CDR1 and CDR2: SGHVS, FNYEAQ. Trimming removed 1 base at V and 4 bases at J, with 19 bases between. CDR3 length: 18 amino acids.

The rearrangement joins TRBV29-1 to TRBJ1-2; 7 positions match TRBD1. After removal of 6 bases from V and 3 bases from J, the junction contained 1 base not matched to a gene. CDR3 length: 11 residues. CDR1 is SQVTM, CDR2 ANQGSEA, per germline. The CDR3 nucleotides are TGCAGCGTGGACAGGCACTATGGCTACACCTTC. Translating gives CSVDRHYGYTF.

This rearrangement joins TRBV11-3 to TRBJ2-2; D call uncertain. This CDR3 has 13 residues. Trimming cost V 5 bases and J 6 bases, with 10 bases left between them. Germline lookup yields CDR1 SGHNT and CDR2 YENEEA. The CDR3: CASSPVAAGELFF. CDR3 DNA sequence: TGTGCCAGCAGCCCAGTCGCCGCCGGGGAGCTGTTTTTT.

The genes are TRBV27 and TRBJ2-7; 7 positions match TRBD1. The junction had 5 bases not matched to a gene; V was cut back by 0 bases and J by 6 bases. Looked up from germline, CDR1 is MNHEY and CDR2 is SMNVEV (reference sequence). CDR3 length: 14 residues. The CDR3 coding sequence is TGTGCCAGCAGTTTATCGACAGGGTTTGGCGAGCAGTACTTC. It is translated as CASSLSTGFGEQYF.

The V call is TRBV30, the J call TRBJ1-2, with D possibly TRBD1 on 6 matching bases. This CDR3 has 12 amino acids. The V end was cut by 2 bases, the J end by 8 bases, with 12 bases between. Germline assignment: CDR1 GTSNPN and CDR2 SVGIG (reference sequence). The CDR3 coding sequence is TGTGCCTGGAGTCCCACAGGGTTGGGCTACACCTTC. Protein sequence: CAWSPTGLGYTF.